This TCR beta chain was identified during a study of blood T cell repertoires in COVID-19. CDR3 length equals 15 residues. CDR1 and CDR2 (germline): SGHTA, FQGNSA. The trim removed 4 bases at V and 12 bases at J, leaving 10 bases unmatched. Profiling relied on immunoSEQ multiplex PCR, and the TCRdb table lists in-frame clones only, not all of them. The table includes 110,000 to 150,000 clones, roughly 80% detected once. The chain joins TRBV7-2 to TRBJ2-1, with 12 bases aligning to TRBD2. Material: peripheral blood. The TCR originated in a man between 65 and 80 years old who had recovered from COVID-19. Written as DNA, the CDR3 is TGTGCCAGCAGCTCGAGACTAGCGGGAGAAAAAGGGCAGTTCTTC. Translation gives CASSSRLAGEKGQFF.